Listed below are T cell receptor beta chains from one sample, sequenced in a study of T cell responses to AZD1222 COVID-19 vaccine. The repertoire was sequenced with immunoSEQ multiplex PCR; TCRdb's copy has only in-frame clones and lacks some. The profile covers some 71,000 clones, with around 84% appearing a single time and approximately 9.8% taken by the ten largest. The source was peripheral blood, collected on day 0 of AZD1222 vaccination. These receptors were taken from an adult in good health. Both conserved end residues are part of each CDR3.

CDR3 length: 16; J gene: TRBJ2-1; V gene: TRBV5-1; CDR3 protein: CASSLDSGSSYNEQFF
CDR3 length: 18; J gene: TRBJ2-6; V gene: TRBV19; CDR3 protein: CASSQRGGASSGANVLTF
CDR3 length: 14; J gene: TRBJ1-1; V gene: TRBV10-1; CDR3 protein: CASSESRKNTEAFF
CDR3 length: 12; J gene: TRBJ2-1; V gene: TRBV5-6; CDR3 protein: CASSLFIYEQFF
CDR3 length: 16; J gene: TRBJ1-2; V gene: TRBV5-4; CDR3 protein: CASSLAPDRGQNGYTF
CDR3 length: 10; J gene: TRBJ2-5; V gene: TRBV20-1; CDR3 protein: CSARQETQYF
CDR3 length: 16; J gene: TRBJ2-2; V gene: TRBV5-1; CDR3 protein: CASSLLRGGAPGELFF
CDR3 length: 16; J gene: TRBJ1-2; V gene: TRBV10-3; CDR3 protein: CAISDSTGTGGYGYTF
CDR3 length: 13; J gene: TRBJ1-2; V gene: TRBV19; CDR3 protein: CASRRQGGHGYTF
CDR3 length: 15; J gene: TRBJ2-5; V gene: TRBV7-8; CDR3 protein: CASRERGPSQETQYF
CDR3 length: 15; J gene: TRBJ2-3; V gene: TRBV14; CDR3 protein: CASSDLGRSTDTQYF
CDR3 length: 15; J gene: TRBJ1-6; V gene: TRBV28; CDR3 protein: CASSLSDREGSPLHF
CDR3 length: 14; J gene: TRBJ1-6; V gene: TRBV5-6; CDR3 protein: CASSQPGLRSPLHF
CDR3 length: 14; J gene: TRBJ2-7; V gene: TRBV18; CDR3 protein: CASSLSTGLDEQYF
CDR3 length: 15; J gene: TRBJ2-1; V gene: TRBV7-8; CDR3 protein: CASSLTAGLFNEQFF
CDR3 length: 16; J gene: TRBJ1-6; V gene: TRBV9; CDR3 protein: CASSVGPHQVNSPLHF
CDR3 length: 13; J gene: TRBJ1-2; V gene: TRBV4-2; CDR3 protein: CASRMDGDYGYTF